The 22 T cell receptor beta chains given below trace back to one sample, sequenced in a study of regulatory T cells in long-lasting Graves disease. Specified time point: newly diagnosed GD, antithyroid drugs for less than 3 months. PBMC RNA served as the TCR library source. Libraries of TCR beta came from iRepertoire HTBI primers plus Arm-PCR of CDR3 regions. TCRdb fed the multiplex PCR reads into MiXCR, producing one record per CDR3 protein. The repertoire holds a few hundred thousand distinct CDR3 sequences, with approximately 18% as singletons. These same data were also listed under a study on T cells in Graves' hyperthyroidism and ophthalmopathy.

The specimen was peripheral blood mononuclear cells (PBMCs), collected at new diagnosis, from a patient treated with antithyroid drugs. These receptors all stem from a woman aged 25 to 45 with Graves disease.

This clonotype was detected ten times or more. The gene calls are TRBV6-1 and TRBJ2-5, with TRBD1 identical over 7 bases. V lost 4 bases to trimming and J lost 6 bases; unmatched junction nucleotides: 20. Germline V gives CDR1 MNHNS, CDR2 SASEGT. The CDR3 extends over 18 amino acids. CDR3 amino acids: CASSVGRDSEPDGQTQYF. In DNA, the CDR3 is TGTGCCAGCAGTGTAGGTAGGGACAGTGAACCCGACGGGCAGACCCAGTACTTC.

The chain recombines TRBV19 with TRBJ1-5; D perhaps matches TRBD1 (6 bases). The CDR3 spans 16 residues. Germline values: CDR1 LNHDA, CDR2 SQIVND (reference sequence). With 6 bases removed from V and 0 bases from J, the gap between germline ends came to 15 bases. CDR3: CASSRGQTISNQPQHF. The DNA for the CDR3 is TGTGCCAGTAGCCGTGGACAGACGATTAGCAATCAGCCCCAGCATTTT.

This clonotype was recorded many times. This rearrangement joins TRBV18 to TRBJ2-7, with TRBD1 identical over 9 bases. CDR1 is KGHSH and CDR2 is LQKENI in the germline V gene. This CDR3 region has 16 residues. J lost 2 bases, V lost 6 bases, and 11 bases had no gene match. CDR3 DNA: TGTGCCAGCTCTCCCCTTGGGGGACAGGGACCCTACGAGCAGTACTTC. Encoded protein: CASSPLGGQGPYEQYF.

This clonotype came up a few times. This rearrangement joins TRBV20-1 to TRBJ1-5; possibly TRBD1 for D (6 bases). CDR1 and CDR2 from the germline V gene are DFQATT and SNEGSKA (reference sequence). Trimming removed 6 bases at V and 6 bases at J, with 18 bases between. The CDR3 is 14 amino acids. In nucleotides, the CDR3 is TGCAGTGCCGGGGACGGGGGGCTCGGTCAGCCCCAGCATTTT. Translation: CSAGDGGLGQPQHF.

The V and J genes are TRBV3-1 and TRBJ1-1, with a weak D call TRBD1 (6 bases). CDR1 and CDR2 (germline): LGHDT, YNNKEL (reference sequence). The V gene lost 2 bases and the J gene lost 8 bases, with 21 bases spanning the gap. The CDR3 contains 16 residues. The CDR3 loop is CASSQIRGGRGAEAFF. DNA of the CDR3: TGTGCCAGCAGCCAAATAAGGGGGGGCCGGGGTGCCGAAGCTTTCTTT.

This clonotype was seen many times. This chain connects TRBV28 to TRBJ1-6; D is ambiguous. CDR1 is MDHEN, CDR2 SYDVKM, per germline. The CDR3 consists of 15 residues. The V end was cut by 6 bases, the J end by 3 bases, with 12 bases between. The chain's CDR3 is CASSSEGGYNSPLHF. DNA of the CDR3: TGTGCCAGCAGCTCGGAGGGAGGCTATAATTCACCCCTCCACTTT. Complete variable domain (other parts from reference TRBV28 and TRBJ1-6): DVKVTQSSRYLVKRTGEKVFLECVQDMDHENMFWYRQDPGLGLRLIYFSYDVKMKEKGDIPEGYSVSREKKERFSLILESASTNQTSMYLCASSSEGGYNSPLHFGNGTRLTVT.

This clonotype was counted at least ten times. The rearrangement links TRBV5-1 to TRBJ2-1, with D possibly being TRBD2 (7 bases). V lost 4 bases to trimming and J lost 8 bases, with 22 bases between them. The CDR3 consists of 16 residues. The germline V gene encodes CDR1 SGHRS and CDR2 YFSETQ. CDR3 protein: CASSPPSLEGGDEQFF. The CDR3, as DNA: TGCGCCAGCAGCCCACCATCTCTAGAGGGGGGGGATGAGCAGTTCTTC.

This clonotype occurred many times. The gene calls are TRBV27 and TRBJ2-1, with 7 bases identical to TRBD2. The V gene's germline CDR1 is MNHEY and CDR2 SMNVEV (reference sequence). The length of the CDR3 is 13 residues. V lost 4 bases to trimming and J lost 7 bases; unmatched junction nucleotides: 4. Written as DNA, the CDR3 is TGTGCCAGCAGTTCCAACGGGGGGAATGAGCAGTTCTTC. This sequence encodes CASSSNGGNEQFF.

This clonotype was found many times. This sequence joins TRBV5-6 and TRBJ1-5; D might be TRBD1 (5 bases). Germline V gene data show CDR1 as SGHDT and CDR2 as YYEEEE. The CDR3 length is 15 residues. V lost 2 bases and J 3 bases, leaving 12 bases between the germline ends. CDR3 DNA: TGTGCCAGCAGCTTTGGAGGACAATCCAATCAGCCCCAGCATTTT. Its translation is CASSFGGQSNQPQHF.

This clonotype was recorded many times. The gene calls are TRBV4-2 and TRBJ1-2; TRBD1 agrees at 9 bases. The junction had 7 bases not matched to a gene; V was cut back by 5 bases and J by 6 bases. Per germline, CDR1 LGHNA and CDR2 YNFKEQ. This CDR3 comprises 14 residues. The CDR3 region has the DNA TGTGCCAGCAGCTTACGGGACAGGGAAAATGGCTACACCTTC. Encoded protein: CASSLRDRENGYTF.

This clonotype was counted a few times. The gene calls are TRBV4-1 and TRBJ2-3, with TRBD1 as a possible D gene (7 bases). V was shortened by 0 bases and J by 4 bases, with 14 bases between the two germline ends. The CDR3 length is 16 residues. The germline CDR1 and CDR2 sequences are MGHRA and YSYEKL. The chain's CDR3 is CASSQDGQGGSDTQYF. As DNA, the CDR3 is TGCGCCAGCAGCCAAGATGGGCAGGGGGGATCAGATACGCAGTATTTT.

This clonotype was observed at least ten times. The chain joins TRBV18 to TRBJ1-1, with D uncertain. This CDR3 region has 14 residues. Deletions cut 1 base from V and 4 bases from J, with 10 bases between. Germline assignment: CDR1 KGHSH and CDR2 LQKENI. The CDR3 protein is CASSPRVWGTEAFF. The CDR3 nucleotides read TGTGCCAGCTCACCACGAGTATGGGGCACTGAAGCTTTCTTT.

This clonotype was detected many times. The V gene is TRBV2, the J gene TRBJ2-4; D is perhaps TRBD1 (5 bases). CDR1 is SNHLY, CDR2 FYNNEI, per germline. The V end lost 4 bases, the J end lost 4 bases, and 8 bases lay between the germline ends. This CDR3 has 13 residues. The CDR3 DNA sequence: TGTGCCAGCAGTGGACAGCTAAAAAACATTCAGTACTTC. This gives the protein CASSGQLKNIQYF. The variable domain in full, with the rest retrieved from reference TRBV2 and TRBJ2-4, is EPEVTQTPSHQVTQMGQEVILRCVPISNHLYFYWYRQILGQKVEFLVSFYNNEISEKSEIFDDQFSVERPDGSNFTLKIRSTKLEDSAMYFCASSGQLKNIQYFGAGTRLSVL.

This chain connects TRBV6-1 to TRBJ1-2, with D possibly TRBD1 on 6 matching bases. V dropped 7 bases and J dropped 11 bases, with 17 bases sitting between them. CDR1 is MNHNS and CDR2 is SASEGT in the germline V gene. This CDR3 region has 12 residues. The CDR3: CASTPRTDLYTF. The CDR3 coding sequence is TGTGCCAGCACCCCACGGACAGACTTATACACCTTC.

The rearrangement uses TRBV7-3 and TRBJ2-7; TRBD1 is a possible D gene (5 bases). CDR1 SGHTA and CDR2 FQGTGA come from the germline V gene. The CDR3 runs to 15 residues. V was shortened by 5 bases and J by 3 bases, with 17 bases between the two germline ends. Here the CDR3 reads CASSPRSGQNYEQYF. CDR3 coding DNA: TGTGCCAGCAGCCCTCGATCAGGGCAGAACTACGAGCAGTACTTC.

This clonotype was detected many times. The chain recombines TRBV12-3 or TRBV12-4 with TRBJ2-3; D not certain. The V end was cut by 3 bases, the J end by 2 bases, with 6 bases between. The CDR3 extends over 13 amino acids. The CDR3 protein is CASSFPNTDTQYF. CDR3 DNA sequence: TGTGCCAGCAGTTTTCCTAACACAGATACGCAGTATTTT.

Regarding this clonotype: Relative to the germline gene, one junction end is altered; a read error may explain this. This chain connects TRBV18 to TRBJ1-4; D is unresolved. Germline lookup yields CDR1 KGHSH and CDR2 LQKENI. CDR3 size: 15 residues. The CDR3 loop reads CASSKGTGTNGKLFF. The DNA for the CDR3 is TGTGCCAGCTCAAAGGGTACTGGAACTAATGGAAAACTGTTTTTT.

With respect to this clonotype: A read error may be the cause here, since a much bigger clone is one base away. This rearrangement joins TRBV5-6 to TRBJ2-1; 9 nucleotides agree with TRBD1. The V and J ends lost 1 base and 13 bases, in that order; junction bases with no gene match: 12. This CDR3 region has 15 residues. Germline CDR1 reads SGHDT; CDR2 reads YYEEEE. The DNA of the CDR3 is TGTGCCAGCAGCTTGCCGGACAGGGGCCAAGAGACCCAGTTCTTC. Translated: CASSLPDRGQETQFF.

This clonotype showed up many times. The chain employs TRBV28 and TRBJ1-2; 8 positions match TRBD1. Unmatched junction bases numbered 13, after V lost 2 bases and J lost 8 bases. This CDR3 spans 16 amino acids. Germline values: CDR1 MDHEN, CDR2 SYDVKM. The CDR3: CASSLTQGAKVEGYTF. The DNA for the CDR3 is TGTGCCAGCAGTTTAACCCAGGGGGCGAAGGTGGAAGGCTACACCTTC.

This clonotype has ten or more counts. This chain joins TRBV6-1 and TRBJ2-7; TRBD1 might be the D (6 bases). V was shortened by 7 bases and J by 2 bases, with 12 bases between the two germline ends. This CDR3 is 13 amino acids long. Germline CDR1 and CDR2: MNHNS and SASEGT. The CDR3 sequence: CASNQGIPYEQYF. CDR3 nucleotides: TGTGCCAGCAACCAGGGGATCCCCTACGAGCAGTACTTC.

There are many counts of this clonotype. The CDR3 protein is CASSPGSSGRAHEQYF. The CDR3 bases are TGTGCCAGCAGCCCAGGGTCTAGCGGGAGGGCGCATGAGCAGTACTTC. The chain recombines TRBV28 with TRBJ2-7; 12 positions match TRBD2. CDR3 length: 16 residues. V trimming: 6 bases; J trimming: 7 bases; junction bases outside the gene matches: 13. CDR1 MDHEN and CDR2 SYDVKM come from the germline V gene.

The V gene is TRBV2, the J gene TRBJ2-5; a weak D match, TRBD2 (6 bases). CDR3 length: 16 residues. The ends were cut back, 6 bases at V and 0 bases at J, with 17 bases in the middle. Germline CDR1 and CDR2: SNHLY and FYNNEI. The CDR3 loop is CASRRLGTVNQETQYF. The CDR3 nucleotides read TGTGCCAGCAGGAGACTAGGGACGGTGAACCAAGAGACCCAGTACTTC. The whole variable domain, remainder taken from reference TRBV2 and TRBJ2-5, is EPEVTQTPSHQVTQMGQEVILRCVPISNHLYFYWYRQILGQKVEFLVSFYNNEISEKSEIFDDQFSVERPDGSNFTLKIRSTKLEDSAMYFCASRRLGTVNQETQYFGPGTRLLVL.